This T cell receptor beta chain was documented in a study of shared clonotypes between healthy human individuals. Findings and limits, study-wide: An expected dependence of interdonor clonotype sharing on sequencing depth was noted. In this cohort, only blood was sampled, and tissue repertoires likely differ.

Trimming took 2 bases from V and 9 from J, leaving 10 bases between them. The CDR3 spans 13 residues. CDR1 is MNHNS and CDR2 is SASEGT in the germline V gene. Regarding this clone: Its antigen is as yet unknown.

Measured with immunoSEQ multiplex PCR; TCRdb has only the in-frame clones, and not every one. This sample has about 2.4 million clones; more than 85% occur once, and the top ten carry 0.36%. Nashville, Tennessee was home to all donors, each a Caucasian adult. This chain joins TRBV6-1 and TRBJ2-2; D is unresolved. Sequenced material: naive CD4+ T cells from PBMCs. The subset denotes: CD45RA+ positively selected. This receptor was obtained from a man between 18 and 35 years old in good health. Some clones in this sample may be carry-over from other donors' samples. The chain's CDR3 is CASSEFTPRELFF. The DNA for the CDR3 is TGTGCCAGCAGTGAATTTACCCCGAGGGAGCTGTTTTTT.